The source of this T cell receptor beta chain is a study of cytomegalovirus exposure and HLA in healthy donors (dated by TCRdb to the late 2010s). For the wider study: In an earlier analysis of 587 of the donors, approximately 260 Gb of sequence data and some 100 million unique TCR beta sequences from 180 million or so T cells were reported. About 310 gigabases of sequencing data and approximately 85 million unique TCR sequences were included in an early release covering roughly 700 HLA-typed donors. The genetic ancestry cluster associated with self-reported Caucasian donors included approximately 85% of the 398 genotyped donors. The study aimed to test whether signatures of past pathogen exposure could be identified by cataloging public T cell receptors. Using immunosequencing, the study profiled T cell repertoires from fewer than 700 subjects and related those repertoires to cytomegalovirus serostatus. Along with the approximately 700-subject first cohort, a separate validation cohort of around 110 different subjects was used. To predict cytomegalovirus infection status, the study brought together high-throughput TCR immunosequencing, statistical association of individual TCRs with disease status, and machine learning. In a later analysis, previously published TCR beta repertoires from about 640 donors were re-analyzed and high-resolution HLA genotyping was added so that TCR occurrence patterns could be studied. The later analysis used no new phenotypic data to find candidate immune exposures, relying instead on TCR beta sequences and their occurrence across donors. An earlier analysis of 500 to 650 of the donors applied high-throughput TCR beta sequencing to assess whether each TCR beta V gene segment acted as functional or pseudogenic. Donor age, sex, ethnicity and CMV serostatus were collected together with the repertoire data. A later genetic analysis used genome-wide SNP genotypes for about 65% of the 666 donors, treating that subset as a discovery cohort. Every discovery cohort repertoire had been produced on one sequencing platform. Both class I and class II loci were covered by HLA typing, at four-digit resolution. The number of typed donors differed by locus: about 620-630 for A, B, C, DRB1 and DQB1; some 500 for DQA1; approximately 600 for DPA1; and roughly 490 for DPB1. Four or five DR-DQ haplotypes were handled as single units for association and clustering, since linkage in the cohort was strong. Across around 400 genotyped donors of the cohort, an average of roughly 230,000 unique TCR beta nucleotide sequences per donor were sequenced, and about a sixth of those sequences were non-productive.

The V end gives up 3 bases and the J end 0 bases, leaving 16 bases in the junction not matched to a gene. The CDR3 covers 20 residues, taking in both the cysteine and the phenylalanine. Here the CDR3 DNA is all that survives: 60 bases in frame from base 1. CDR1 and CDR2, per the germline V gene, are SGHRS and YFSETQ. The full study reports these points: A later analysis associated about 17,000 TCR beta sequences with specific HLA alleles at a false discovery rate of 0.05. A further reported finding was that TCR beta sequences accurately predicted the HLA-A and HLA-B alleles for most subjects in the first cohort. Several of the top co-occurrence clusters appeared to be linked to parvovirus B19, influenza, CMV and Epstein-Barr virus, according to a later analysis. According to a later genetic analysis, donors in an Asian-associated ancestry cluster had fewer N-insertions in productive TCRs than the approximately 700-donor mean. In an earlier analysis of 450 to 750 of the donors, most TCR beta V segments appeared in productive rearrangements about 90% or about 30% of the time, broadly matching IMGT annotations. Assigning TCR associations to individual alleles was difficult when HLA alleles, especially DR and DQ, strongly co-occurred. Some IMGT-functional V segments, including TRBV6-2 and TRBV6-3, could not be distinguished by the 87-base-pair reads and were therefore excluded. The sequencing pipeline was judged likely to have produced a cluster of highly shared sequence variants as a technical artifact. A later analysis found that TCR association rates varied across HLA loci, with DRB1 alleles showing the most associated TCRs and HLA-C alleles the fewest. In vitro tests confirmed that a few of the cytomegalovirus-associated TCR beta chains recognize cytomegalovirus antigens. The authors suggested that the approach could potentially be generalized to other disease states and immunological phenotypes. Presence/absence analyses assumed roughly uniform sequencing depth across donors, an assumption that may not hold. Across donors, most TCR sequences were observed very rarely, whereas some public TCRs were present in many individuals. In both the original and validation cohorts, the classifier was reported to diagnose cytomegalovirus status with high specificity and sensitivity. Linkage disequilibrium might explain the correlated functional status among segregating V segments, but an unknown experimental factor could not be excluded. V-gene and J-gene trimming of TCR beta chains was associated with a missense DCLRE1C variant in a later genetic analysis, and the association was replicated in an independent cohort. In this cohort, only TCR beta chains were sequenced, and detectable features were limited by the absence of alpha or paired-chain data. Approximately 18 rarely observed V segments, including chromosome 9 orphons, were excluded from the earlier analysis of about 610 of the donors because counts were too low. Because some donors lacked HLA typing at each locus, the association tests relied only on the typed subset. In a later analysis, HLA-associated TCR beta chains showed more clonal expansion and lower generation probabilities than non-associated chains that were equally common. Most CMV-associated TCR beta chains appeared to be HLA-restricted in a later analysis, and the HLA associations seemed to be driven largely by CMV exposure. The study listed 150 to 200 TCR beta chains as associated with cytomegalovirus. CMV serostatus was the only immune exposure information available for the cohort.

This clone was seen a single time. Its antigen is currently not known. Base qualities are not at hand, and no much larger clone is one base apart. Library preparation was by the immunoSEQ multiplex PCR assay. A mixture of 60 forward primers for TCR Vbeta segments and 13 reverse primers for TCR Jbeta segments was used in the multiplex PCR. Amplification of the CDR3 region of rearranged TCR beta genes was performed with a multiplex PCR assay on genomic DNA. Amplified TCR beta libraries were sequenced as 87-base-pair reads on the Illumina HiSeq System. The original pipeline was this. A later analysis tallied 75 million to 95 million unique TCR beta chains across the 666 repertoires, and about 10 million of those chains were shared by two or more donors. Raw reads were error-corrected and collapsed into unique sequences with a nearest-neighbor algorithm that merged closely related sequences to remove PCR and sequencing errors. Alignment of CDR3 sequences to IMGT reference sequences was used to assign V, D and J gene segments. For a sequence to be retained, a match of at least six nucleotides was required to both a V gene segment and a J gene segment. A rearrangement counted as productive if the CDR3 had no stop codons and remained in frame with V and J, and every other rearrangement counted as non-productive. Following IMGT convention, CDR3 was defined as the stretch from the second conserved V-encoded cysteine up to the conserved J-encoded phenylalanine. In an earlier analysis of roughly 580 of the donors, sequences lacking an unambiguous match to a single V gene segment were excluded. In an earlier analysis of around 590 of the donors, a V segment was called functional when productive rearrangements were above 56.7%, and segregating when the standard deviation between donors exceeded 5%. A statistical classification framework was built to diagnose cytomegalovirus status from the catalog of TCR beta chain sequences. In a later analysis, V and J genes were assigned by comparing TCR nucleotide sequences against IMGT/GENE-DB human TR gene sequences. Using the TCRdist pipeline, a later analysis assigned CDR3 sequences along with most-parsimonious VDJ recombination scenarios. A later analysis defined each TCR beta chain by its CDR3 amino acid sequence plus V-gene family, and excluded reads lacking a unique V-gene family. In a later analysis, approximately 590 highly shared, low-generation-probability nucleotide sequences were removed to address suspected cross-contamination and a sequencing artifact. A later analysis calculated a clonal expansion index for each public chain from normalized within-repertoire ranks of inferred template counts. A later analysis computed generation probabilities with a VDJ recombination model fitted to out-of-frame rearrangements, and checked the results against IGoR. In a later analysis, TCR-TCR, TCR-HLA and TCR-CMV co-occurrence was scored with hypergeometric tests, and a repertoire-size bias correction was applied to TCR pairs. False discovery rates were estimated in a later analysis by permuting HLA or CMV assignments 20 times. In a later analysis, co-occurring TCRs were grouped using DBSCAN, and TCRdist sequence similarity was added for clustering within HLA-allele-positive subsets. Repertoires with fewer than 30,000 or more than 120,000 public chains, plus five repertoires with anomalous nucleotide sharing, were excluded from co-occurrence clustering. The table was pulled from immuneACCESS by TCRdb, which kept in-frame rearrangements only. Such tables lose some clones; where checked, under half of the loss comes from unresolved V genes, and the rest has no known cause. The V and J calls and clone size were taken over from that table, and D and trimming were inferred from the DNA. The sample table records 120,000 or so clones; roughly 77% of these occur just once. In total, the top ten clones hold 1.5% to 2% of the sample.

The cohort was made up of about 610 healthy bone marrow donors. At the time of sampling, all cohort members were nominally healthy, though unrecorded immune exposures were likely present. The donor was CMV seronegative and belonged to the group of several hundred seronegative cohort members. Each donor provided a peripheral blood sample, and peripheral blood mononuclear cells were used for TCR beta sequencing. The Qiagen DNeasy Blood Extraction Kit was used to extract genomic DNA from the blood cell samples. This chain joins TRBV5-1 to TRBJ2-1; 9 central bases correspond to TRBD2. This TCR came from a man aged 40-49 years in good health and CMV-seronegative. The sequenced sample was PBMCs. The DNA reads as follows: TGCGCCAGCAGCTCTTCTAGCGGGATCCGTCAAAGACGCTCCTACAATGAGCAGTTCTTC. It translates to CASSSSSGIRQRRSYNEQFF.